This T cell receptor (beta chain) was identified in a study of T cells in localized non-small cell lung cancer. Profiling relied on immunoSEQ multiplex PCR, and the TCRdb table lists in-frame clones only, not all of them. The sample has several hundred clones, 20% to 25% seen once. With 4 bases removed from V and 10 bases from J, the gap between germline ends came to 10 bases. Germline V gives CDR1 SNHLY, CDR2 FYNNEI. This CDR3 contains 12 residues. This clone occurred a few times. The antigen is undetermined. Whole-study results and caveats: One tumor region alone was sequenced, and heterogeneity therefore remains possible. Out of the top 100 tumor clones, a median around 50 were seen in adjacent lung. Higher blood T cell density went with longer overall survival.

The J gene is TRBJ1-4, the V gene TRBV2, with D maybe TRBD1 (6 bases). Specimen: lung tumor tissue, collected before any cancer treatment. This clonotype was obtained from a female donor aged 60 or older with stage II squamous cell lung carcinoma. The CDR3 sequence: CASSGGGRKLFF. The CDR3, as DNA: TGTGCCAGCAGTGGAGGGGGGAGAAAACTGTTTTTT.